The rows below give T cell receptor beta chains drawn from one sample of a study of tumor and adjacent non-tumor tissue in lung cancer. TCRdb called the multiplex PCR reads again in MiXCR, with one record for every CDR3 protein. Among approximately 66,000 distinct CDR3 sequences listed, about 55% were seen once. Sequenced material: distant non-tumor lung tissue. The receptors were gathered from a man between 65 and 79 years old with non-small cell lung cancer. Both conserved end residues are part of each CDR3. D genes are given only for firm matches. Not every row has a clone size; where given, it reads once, few, many or a size class.

D gene: .
clone size: .
J gene: TRBJ2-1
CDR3 length: 16
V gene: TRBV6-1
CDR3 DNA: TGTGCCAGCAGTACACGGGACTGGGGGCCCTACAATGAGCAGTTCTTC
CDR3 protein: CASSTRDWGPYNEQFF

D gene: TRBD2
clone size: .
J gene: TRBJ2-6
CDR3 length: 16
V gene: TRBV11-2
CDR3 DNA: TGTGCCAGCAGCTCCCGGGGGGGTAGCTCTGGGGCCAACCTGACTTTC
CDR3 protein: CASSSRGGSSGANLTF

D gene: .
clone size: once
J gene: TRBJ2-7
CDR3 length: 17
V gene: TRBV28
CDR3 DNA: TGTGCCAGCAGTTCCCCCCAGGGACAAGGGGCGTCTCACGAGCAGTACTTC
CDR3 protein: CASSSPQGQGASHEQYF

D gene: .
clone size: few
J gene: TRBJ1-2
CDR3 length: 14
V gene: TRBV28
CDR3 DNA: TGTGCCAGCAGTTTATCCCTCAGACAGGCTGGCTACACCTTC
CDR3 protein: CASSLSLRQAGYTF

D gene: .
clone size: .
J gene: TRBJ1-2
CDR3 length: 13
V gene: TRBV7-3
CDR3 DNA: TGTGCCAGCAGCTTAACGACAGCATATGGCTACACCTTC
CDR3 protein: CASSLTTAYGYTF

D gene: .
clone size: many
J gene: TRBJ1-2
CDR3 length: 14
V gene: TRBV6-5
CDR3 DNA: TGTGCCAGCAGTTACGCAAAAACCGGAGGGACAAAGACCTTC
CDR3 protein: CASSYAKTGGTKTF

D gene: .
clone size: many
J gene: TRBJ2-3
CDR3 length: 17
V gene: TRBV11-2
CDR3 DNA: TGTGCCAGCAGCTTCGCGGGCTACGGACCTAGCACAGATACGCAGTATTTT
CDR3 protein: CASSFAGYGPSTDTQYF

D gene: .
clone size: .
J gene: TRBJ2-6
CDR3 length: 17
V gene: TRBV6-5
CDR3 DNA: TGTGCTAGCAGTTCCATATATCGAGGGATTAGGGCCAACGTCCCGACTTTC
CDR3 protein: CASSSIYRGIRANVPTF

D gene: .
clone size: .
J gene: TRBJ2-6
CDR3 length: 16
V gene: TRBV6-1
CDR3 DNA: TGTGCTGGCAGTGCCGAGGACAGCTCTGGGGCCAAAGTCCTGACTTTC
CDR3 protein: CAGSAEDSSGAKVLTF

D gene: TRBD2
clone size: many
J gene: TRBJ2-3
CDR3 length: 15
V gene: TRBV2
CDR3 DNA: TGTGCCAGCAGATCGTTAAGCGGGGCCGTGGATACGCAGTATTTT
CDR3 protein: CASRSLSGAVDTQYF

D gene: .
clone size: .
J gene: TRBJ2-7
CDR3 length: 17
V gene: TRBV11-2
CDR3 DNA: TGTGCCAGCAGCTTTCAGGGGTCCGGAATGGACATGGCCGAGCAGTACTTC
CDR3 protein: CASSFQGSGMDMAEQYF

D gene: .
clone size: many
J gene: TRBJ2-7
CDR3 length: 14
V gene: TRBV5-4
CDR3 DNA: TGTGCCAGCAGCTTGGGACAGGCTCAGAGCGAGCAGTACTTC
CDR3 protein: CASSLGQAQSEQYF

D gene: .
clone size: .
J gene: TRBJ2-6
CDR3 length: 14
V gene: TRBV5-6
CDR3 DNA: TGTGCCAACAGCTTGGCCAAACATGCCAATGTCCTGACTTTC
CDR3 protein: CANSLAKHANVLTF

D gene: .
clone size: .
J gene: TRBJ2-5
CDR3 length: 13
V gene: TRBV12-5
CDR3 DNA: TGTGCTAGTGGTTTCGGTTTAATGGAGACCCAGTACTTC
CDR3 protein: CASGFGLMETQYF

D gene: .
clone size: .
J gene: TRBJ2-2
CDR3 length: 16
V gene: TRBV11-2
CDR3 DNA: TGTGCCAGCAGCCTGCAGGGGACGTTGATCGCTGGGGAGCTGTTTTTT
CDR3 protein: CASSLQGTLIAGELFF

D gene: .
clone size: .
J gene: TRBJ1-1
CDR3 length: 13
V gene: TRBV29-1
CDR3 DNA: TGCAGCGTTGCGAGGACCCCAAGCACTGAAGCTTCCTTT
CDR3 protein: CSVARTPSTEASF

D gene: TRBD1
clone size: medium-sized
J gene: TRBJ2-7
CDR3 length: 14
V gene: TRBV11-2
CDR3 DNA: TGTGCCAGCAGCTTAGCCTCAGGGGGCTACGAGCAGTACTTC
CDR3 protein: CASSLASGGYEQYF